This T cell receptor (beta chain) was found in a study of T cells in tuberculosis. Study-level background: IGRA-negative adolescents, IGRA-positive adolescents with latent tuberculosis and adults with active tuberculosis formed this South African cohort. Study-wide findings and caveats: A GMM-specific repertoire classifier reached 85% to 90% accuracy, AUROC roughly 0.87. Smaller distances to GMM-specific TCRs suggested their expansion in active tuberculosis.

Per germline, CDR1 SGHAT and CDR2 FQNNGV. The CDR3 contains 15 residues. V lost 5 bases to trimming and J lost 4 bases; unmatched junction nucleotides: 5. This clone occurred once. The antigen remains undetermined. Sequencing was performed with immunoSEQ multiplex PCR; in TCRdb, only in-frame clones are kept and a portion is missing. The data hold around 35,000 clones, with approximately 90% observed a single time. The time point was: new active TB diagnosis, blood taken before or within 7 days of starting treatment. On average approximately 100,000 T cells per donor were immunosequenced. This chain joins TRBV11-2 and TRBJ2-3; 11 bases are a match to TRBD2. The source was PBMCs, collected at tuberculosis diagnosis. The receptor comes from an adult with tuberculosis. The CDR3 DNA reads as TGTGCCAGCAGCCTTAGCGGGGGGGCGCCAGATACGCAGTATTTT. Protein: CASSLSGGAPDTQYF.